Listed below are T cell receptor beta chains from one sample, sequenced in a study of OX40 agonist ivuxolimab in advanced cancers. Method: immunoSEQ multiplex PCR; TCRdb's copy keeps in-frame clones and lacks some. The sample yields around 26,000 clones, approximately 83% seen once. The sequencing here drew on CD4+ or CD8+ T cells sorted from blood, taken in a trial of the OX40 agonist ivuxolimab. The receptors stem from an adult with an advanced solid tumor such as melanoma, head and neck, liver or kidney cancer. Each CDR3 is given with its conserved first and last residue. D genes are given only for firm matches. The size entry is marked missing in some rows and otherwise reads once, few, many or a size class.

D gene: TRBD2; J gene: TRBJ2-7; clone size: .; V gene: TRBV10-1; CDR3 DNA: TGCGCCAGCAGTGAGTTCCCCCTGGCGGGGGTGACTTCTCAAGAGCAGTACTTC; CDR3 protein: CASSEFPLAGVTSQEQYF
D gene: TRBD2; J gene: TRBJ2-3; clone size: .; V gene: TRBV5-4; CDR3 DNA: TGTGCCAGCAGCTTGGATGGTAGCGGGGGGGCAGTAGATACGCAGTATTTT; CDR3 protein: CASSLDGSGGAVDTQYF
D gene: .; J gene: TRBJ1-6; clone size: .; V gene: TRBV28; CDR3 DNA: TGTGCCAGCAGTCGGGGCAGATATTCACCCCTCCACTTT; CDR3 protein: CASSRGRYSPLHF
D gene: .; J gene: TRBJ1-3; clone size: .; V gene: TRBV2; CDR3 DNA: TGTGCCAGCAGACAGTTCCTGAGCTCTGGAAACACCATATATTTT; CDR3 protein: CASRQFLSSGNTIYF
D gene: TRBD1; J gene: TRBJ1-5; clone size: .; V gene: TRBV9; CDR3 DNA: TGTGCCAGCAGCGCGAGGGGAGGGGGCGATCAGCCCCAGCATTTT; CDR3 protein: CASSARGGGDQPQHF
D gene: .; J gene: TRBJ2-4; clone size: .; V gene: TRBV11-2; CDR3 DNA: TGTGCCAGCAGCTTTCTCGCCGGTACCTCAGCCAAAAACATTCAGTACTTC; CDR3 protein: CASSFLAGTSAKNIQYF
D gene: .; J gene: TRBJ2-7; clone size: .; V gene: TRBV27; CDR3 DNA: TGTGCCAGCAGTTATTTCTCAGGTGTGACCTACGAGCAGTACTTC; CDR3 protein: CASSYFSGVTYEQYF
D gene: .; J gene: TRBJ2-7; clone size: .; V gene: TRBV27; CDR3 DNA: TGTGCCAGCAGTTGGGCAGTAACCTACGAGCAGTACTTC; CDR3 protein: CASSWAVTYEQYF
D gene: .; J gene: TRBJ1-1; clone size: .; V gene: TRBV19; CDR3 DNA: TGTGCCACCCGGACGGGGGTCACTGAAGCTTTCTTT; CDR3 protein: CATRTGVTEAFF
D gene: .; J gene: TRBJ2-5; clone size: .; V gene: TRBV5-6; CDR3 DNA: TGTGCCAGCGCGAATGCACAAGAGACCCAGTACTTC; CDR3 protein: CASANAQETQYF
D gene: .; J gene: TRBJ2-1; clone size: .; V gene: TRBV30; CDR3 DNA: TGTGCCTGGAGTCCAGCCCCCGGGGATGAGCAGTTCTTC; CDR3 protein: CAWSPAPGDEQFF
D gene: .; J gene: TRBJ1-2; clone size: .; V gene: TRBV27; CDR3 DNA: TGTGCCAGCAGTTTCGTAGGGTCCAACTATGGCTACACCTTC; CDR3 protein: CASSFVGSNYGYTF
D gene: .; J gene: TRBJ1-5; clone size: .; V gene: TRBV19; CDR3 DNA: TGTGCCAGTAGTATAAACAGGTATAGCAATCAGCCCCAGCATTTT; CDR3 protein: CASSINRYSNQPQHF
D gene: TRBD2; J gene: TRBJ2-3; clone size: .; V gene: TRBV28; CDR3 DNA: TGTGCCAGCAGTTTAGCCCTAAGCGGGGGGCCCCACACAGATACGCAGTATTTT; CDR3 protein: CASSLALSGGPHTDTQYF
D gene: TRBD1; J gene: TRBJ2-7; clone size: .; V gene: TRBV19; CDR3 DNA: TGTGCCACCCAACCCACAGGGGGGATCTACGAGCAGTACTTC; CDR3 protein: CATQPTGGIYEQYF
D gene: .; J gene: TRBJ1-1; clone size: .; V gene: TRBV4-2; CDR3 DNA: TGTGCCAGCAGCCCCAATTCCGGGACTGAAGCTTTCTTT; CDR3 protein: CASSPNSGTEAFF
D gene: TRBD1; J gene: TRBJ1-1; clone size: .; V gene: TRBV5-1; CDR3 DNA: TGCGCCAGCAGCTGGACAGGGGGCGAAGCTTTCTTT; CDR3 protein: CASSWTGGEAFF
D gene: .; J gene: TRBJ1-1; clone size: .; V gene: TRBV27; CDR3 DNA: TGTGCCAGCAGTCCCAATTTTGGTCGGGCTTTCTTT; CDR3 protein: CASSPNFGRAFF
D gene: .; J gene: TRBJ1-5; clone size: .; V gene: TRBV7-9; CDR3 DNA: TGTGCCAGCAGCTTAATGGGGGCAGGGGAGGAACAGCCCCAGCATTTT; CDR3 protein: CASSLMGAGEEQPQHF
D gene: TRBD1; J gene: TRBJ2-3; clone size: once; V gene: TRBV11-2; CDR3 DNA: TGTGCCAGCAGCACGGTCCCCGACAGGGTCACAGATACGCAGTATTTT; CDR3 protein: CASSTVPDRVTDTQYF
D gene: TRBD1; J gene: TRBJ2-7; clone size: few; V gene: TRBV28; CDR3 DNA: TGTGCCAGCAGTGAAGCCGGGACAGGTTTCTCCTACGAGCAGTACTTC; CDR3 protein: CASSEAGTGFSYEQYF
D gene: .; J gene: TRBJ1-6; clone size: .; V gene: TRBV7-2; CDR3 DNA: TGTGCCAGCAGCCCAGCCAGGCGTCTCCTCCACTTT; CDR3 protein: CASSPARRLLHF
D gene: .; J gene: TRBJ2-5; clone size: .; V gene: TRBV4-1; CDR3 DNA: TGCGCCAGCAGCCTTACTAGATTCTCAGAGACCCAGTACTTC; CDR3 protein: CASSLTRFSETQYF
D gene: .; J gene: TRBJ2-3; clone size: once; V gene: TRBV6-1; CDR3 DNA: TGTGCCAGCAGGATGGACAGTGCAGATACGCAGTATTTT; CDR3 protein: CASRMDSADTQYF
D gene: TRBD1; J gene: TRBJ1-2; clone size: once; V gene: TRBV29-1; CDR3 DNA: TGCAGCGTCGTCCCCGGGACAGGGGGCGTGAGCTATGGCTACACCTTC; CDR3 protein: CSVVPGTGGVSYGYTF
D gene: .; J gene: TRBJ2-7; clone size: .; V gene: TRBV13; CDR3 DNA: TGTGCCAGCAGCGGACGTCTGGGATACGAGCAGTACTTC; CDR3 protein: CASSGRLGYEQYF
D gene: TRBD2; J gene: TRBJ2-5; clone size: .; V gene: TRBV11-2; CDR3 DNA: TGTGCCAGCAGCCCCGACCCCACTAGCGGGTTTATCCAAGAGACCCAGTACTTC; CDR3 protein: CASSPDPTSGFIQETQYF
D gene: TRBD1; J gene: TRBJ2-1; clone size: .; V gene: TRBV2; CDR3 DNA: TGTGCCAGCTTACAGGGGGCTGACTACAATGAGCAGTTCTTC; CDR3 protein: CASLQGADYNEQFF
D gene: .; J gene: TRBJ2-1; clone size: once; V gene: TRBV29-1; CDR3 DNA: TGCAGCGTGCCCCTGATTGAAGGCAATGAGCAGTTCTTC; CDR3 protein: CSVPLIEGNEQFF
D gene: .; J gene: TRBJ1-1; clone size: few; V gene: TRBV9; CDR3 DNA: TGTGCCAGCAGCGGAGGGGGGCTCGGCACTGAAGCTTTCTTT; CDR3 protein: CASSGGGLGTEAFF
D gene: .; J gene: TRBJ1-1; clone size: once; V gene: TRBV4-1; CDR3 DNA: TGCGCCAGCAGCCAACGGGGACGGTTGAACACTGAAGCTTTCTTT; CDR3 protein: CASSQRGRLNTEAFF
D gene: .; J gene: TRBJ1-1; clone size: .; V gene: TRBV4-1; CDR3 DNA: TGCGCCAGCAGCCTATCGGGGGATAGGAACACTGAAGCTTTCTTT; CDR3 protein: CASSLSGDRNTEAFF
D gene: TRBD1; J gene: TRBJ2-6; clone size: .; V gene: TRBV7-8; CDR3 DNA: TGTGCCAGCAGCATACAGGGGGATGGGGCCAACGTCCTGACTTTC; CDR3 protein: CASSIQGDGANVLTF
D gene: .; J gene: TRBJ2-7; clone size: .; V gene: TRBV9; CDR3 DNA: TGTGCCAGCAGCGCAGACAGCTACGAGCAGTACTTC; CDR3 protein: CASSADSYEQYF
D gene: .; J gene: TRBJ2-3; clone size: .; V gene: TRBV6-5; CDR3 DNA: TGTGCCAGCAGAACAACAGGGCCTGATACGCAGTATTTT; CDR3 protein: CASRTTGPDTQYF
D gene: .; J gene: TRBJ2-3; clone size: .; V gene: TRBV6-4; CDR3 DNA: TGTGCCAGCAGTGACAAACTAGAACCCACAGATACGCAGTATTTT; CDR3 protein: CASSDKLEPTDTQYF
D gene: TRBD1; J gene: TRBJ1-2; clone size: few; V gene: TRBV7-9; CDR3 DNA: TGTGCCAGCAGCTCCCCCGGGACAGGGTTGGGCTACACCTTC; CDR3 protein: CASSSPGTGLGYTF
D gene: TRBD1; J gene: TRBJ2-1; clone size: .; V gene: TRBV6-5; CDR3 DNA: TGTGCCAGCAGTAGGGACAGCAATGAGCAGTTCTTC; CDR3 protein: CASSRDSNEQFF
D gene: TRBD2; J gene: TRBJ2-5; clone size: .; V gene: TRBV6-5; CDR3 DNA: TGTGCCAGCGGGGAGCTAGCGGGCCTATCAGAGACCCAGTACTTC; CDR3 protein: CASGELAGLSETQYF
D gene: .; J gene: TRBJ2-7; clone size: .; V gene: TRBV19; CDR3 DNA: TGTGCCAGTAGTTCCGGCGGGACGGCTGCCTACGAGCAGTACTTC; CDR3 protein: CASSSGGTAAYEQYF
D gene: .; J gene: TRBJ1-2; clone size: .; V gene: TRBV30; CDR3 DNA: TGTGCCTGGACCTTGGGGGGCCTTTACTATGGCTACACCTTC; CDR3 protein: CAWTLGGLYYGYTF
D gene: TRBD1; J gene: TRBJ1-5; clone size: .; V gene: TRBV19; CDR3 DNA: TGTGCCAGTAGTACGCAGGGGGCGGGTCAGCCCCAGCATTTT; CDR3 protein: CASSTQGAGQPQHF
D gene: TRBD1; J gene: TRBJ2-1; clone size: few; V gene: TRBV10-3; CDR3 DNA: TGTGCCATCAGCTCAGGGGGCTCCTACAATGAGCAGTTCTTC; CDR3 protein: CAISSGGSYNEQFF
D gene: .; J gene: TRBJ2-1; clone size: .; V gene: TRBV5-4; CDR3 DNA: TGTGCCAGCAGCTCATCAAAGGGGAACTCCTACAATGAGCAGTTCTTC; CDR3 protein: CASSSSKGNSYNEQFF
D gene: TRBD2; J gene: TRBJ2-5; clone size: .; V gene: TRBV7-9; CDR3 DNA: TGTGCCAGCAGCGGACGGACTAGCGGGGGGGCTAAGACCCAGTACTTC; CDR3 protein: CASSGRTSGGAKTQYF
D gene: .; J gene: TRBJ1-1; clone size: .; V gene: TRBV30; CDR3 DNA: TGTGCCTGGAGAGACAGTATGAACACTGAAGCTTTCTTT; CDR3 protein: CAWRDSMNTEAFF
D gene: .; J gene: TRBJ2-3; clone size: .; V gene: TRBV25-1; CDR3 DNA: TGTGCCAGCAGTGACCCAGCGAACACAGATACGCAGTATTTT; CDR3 protein: CASSDPANTDTQYF
D gene: .; J gene: TRBJ1-2; clone size: .; V gene: TRBV7-9; CDR3 DNA: TGTGCCAGCAGCTTATTATCGGGTACTTTTAACTATGGCTACACCTTC; CDR3 protein: CASSLLSGTFNYGYTF
D gene: .; J gene: TRBJ2-7; clone size: .; V gene: TRBV7-6; CDR3 DNA: TGTGCCAGCAGACCCTCCTTGGGGGACGAGCAGTACTTC; CDR3 protein: CASRPSLGDEQYF
D gene: TRBD2; J gene: TRBJ2-3; clone size: .; V gene: TRBV7-3; CDR3 DNA: TGTGCCAGCAGCTCCCGGACTAGCCCCTACACAGATACGCAGTATTTT; CDR3 protein: CASSSRTSPYTDTQYF
D gene: .; J gene: TRBJ1-2; clone size: .; V gene: TRBV27; CDR3 DNA: TGTGCCAGCAGTTTCGGGGGGGGTACCTATGGCTACACCTTC; CDR3 protein: CASSFGGGTYGYTF
D gene: .; J gene: TRBJ1-2; clone size: .; V gene: TRBV19; CDR3 DNA: TGTGCCAGTAGTATCGTGAACAGCCATCTCAATGGCTACACCTTC; CDR3 protein: CASSIVNSHLNGYTF
D gene: .; J gene: TRBJ2-3; clone size: .; V gene: TRBV9; CDR3 DNA: TGTGCCAGCAGCGTTATTACAGATACGCAGTATTTT; CDR3 protein: CASSVITDTQYF
D gene: .; J gene: TRBJ1-2; clone size: few; V gene: TRBV13; CDR3 DNA: TGTGCCAGCAGCTTACCTACTGGGGCGGCGGGCTACACCTTC; CDR3 protein: CASSLPTGAAGYTF
D gene: .; J gene: TRBJ2-6; clone size: .; V gene: TRBV7-9; CDR3 DNA: TGTGCCAGCAGCTCGACACAGGCTACCAACGTCCTGACTTTC; CDR3 protein: CASSSTQATNVLTF
D gene: .; J gene: TRBJ1-4; clone size: .; V gene: TRBV29-1; CDR3 DNA: TGCAGCGTTGAGGGGGCCACAACTAATGAAAAACTGTTTTTT; CDR3 protein: CSVEGATTNEKLFF
D gene: .; J gene: TRBJ2-7; clone size: few; V gene: TRBV25-1; CDR3 DNA: TGTGCCAGCAGTAGACCGGGCGCCGGGGGTTTC; CDR3 protein: CASSRPGAGGF
D gene: TRBD1; J gene: TRBJ2-7; clone size: .; V gene: TRBV6-1; CDR3 DNA: TGTGCCAGCAGGGGACAGGTGCGACCCTACGAGCAGTACTTC; CDR3 protein: CASRGQVRPYEQYF
D gene: TRBD2; J gene: TRBJ2-1; clone size: .; V gene: TRBV11-2; CDR3 DNA: TGTGCCAGCAGCCGGACTAGCAATGAGCAGTTCTTC; CDR3 protein: CASSRTSNEQFF